The T cell receptor beta chain described here comes from a study of Ad26.COV2.S vaccination and SARS-CoV-2 variants. V was pared by 6 bases and J by 0 bases, with 5 bases of the junction left unmatched. The CDR3 contains 15 residues. Germline CDR1 is LNHDA and CDR2 is SQIVND (reference sequence). Treatment denoted: 15 to 20 received Ad26.COV2.S at low or high dose, single or two shots; about 5 received placebo; per-sample allocation not given. Collection of samples fell on day 63 after the first vaccine or placebo injection. As its vector, the vaccine had Ad26, which expressed Wuhan-strain SARS-CoV-2 spike. Method: immunoSEQ multiplex PCR; TCRdb's copy keeps in-frame clones and lacks some. The profile covers some 340,000 clones, with about 85% appearing a single time and 2.1% taken by the ten largest.

Material: peripheral blood, obtained in a trial of Ad26.COV2.S vaccine versus placebo. The clonotype originates from a person aged 18-65 years who received the Ad26.COV2.S COVID-19 vaccine or a placebo. V gene TRBV19 combines with J gene TRBJ1-2, with 9 bases that match TRBD1. The CDR3 nucleotides read TGTGCCAGTAGAGACAGGGGGTCTGCTAACTATGGCTACACCTTC. It encodes CASRDRGSANYGYTF.